Listed here is a single T cell receptor beta chain. Its antigen is undetermined. The data originate from a study of cytomegalovirus exposure and HLA in healthy donors. Study-level results: In presence/absence analyses, roughly uniform sequencing depth across donors was assumed.

The V gene's germline CDR1 is WNHNN and CDR2 SYGVQD (reference sequence). CDR3 length equals 15 residues. Unmatched junction bases numbered 6, after V lost 2 bases and J lost 7 bases. A multiplex PCR was run with 60 Vbeta primers and 13 Jbeta primers. Assay used: immunoSEQ multiplex PCR; TCRdb lists only in-frame clones, some missing. The sample yields some 67,000 clones, 75% to 90% seen once. The donors gave bone marrow, and they were healthy. Specimen: PBMCs. The chain carries TRBV10-1 and TRBJ1-4, with 8 nucleotides matching TRBD1. The receptor comes from a woman aged 30 to 39 in good health and CMV-seropositive. The CDR3, as DNA: TGCGCCAGCAGTGAGGGAGCAGGGGGCGGTGAAAAACTGTTTTTT. This sequence encodes CASSEGAGGGEKLFF.